Below, 14 T cell receptor beta chains from the same sample are listed, as sequenced in a study of control samples from healthy donors and cancer patients (dated by TCRdb to the early 2020s). The method behind the library was the immunoSEQ multiplex PCR assay. Drawn from immuneACCESS, this table holds only the in-frame rearrangements with V and J called that TCRdb kept. Clones are partly lost; checked studies trace under half to an unresolved V gene and leave the rest unexplained. The sample table contains about 54,000 clones; only one count was recorded for approximately 96% of them. Around 1.9% of the sample lies in the top ten. Sequenced: blood. The receptors derive from a woman in her 30s in good health.

A single count supports this clone. The chain links TRBV28 to TRBJ2-7; D possibly corresponds to TRBD2 (6 bases). CDR1 is MDHEN and CDR2 is SYDVKM in the germline V gene. V was shortened by 3 bases and J by 0 bases, with 9 bases between the two germline ends. The CDR3 runs to 14 residues. Here the CDR3 reads CASSLGGSSYEQYF. For the CDR3, the DNA is TGTGCCAGCAGTTTGGGAGGCAGCTCCTACGAGCAGTACTTC.

The chain links TRBV12-3 or TRBV12-4 to TRBJ1-2, with no clear D. This CDR3 comprises 13 residues. Deletions cut 4 bases from V and 2 bases from J, with 8 bases between. The DNA of the CDR3 is TGTGCCAGCAGTTGGGAGGGCAACTATGGCTACACCTTC. This gives the protein CASSWEGNYGYTF.

CDR3 loop: CATSRENSYNSPLHF. The CDR3 DNA sequence: TGTGCCACCAGCAGAGAGAACAGCTATAATTCACCCCTCCACTTT. This chain joins TRBV15 and TRBJ1-6, with unresolved D. The CDR3 contains 15 residues. In germline, CDR1 is LNHNV, CDR2 YYDKDF (reference sequence). Trimming removed 0 bases from V and 3 bases from J, with 6 bases in between.

The V call is TRBV14, the J call TRBJ1-1; no clear D gene. Germline V CDR1 and CDR2: SGHDN, FVKESK. This CDR3 has 14 amino acids. Deletions cut 4 bases from V and 5 bases from J, with 14 bases between. The DNA for the CDR3 is TGTGCCAGCAGCCCCATGAGGGTTTGGACTGAAGCTTTCTTT. Protein: CASSPMRVWTEAFF.

The chain links TRBV2 to TRBJ1-5; possible D gene TRBD1, 5 bases. Germline V gives CDR1 SNHLY, CDR2 FYNNEI. This CDR3 contains 14 residues. Trimming stripped 4 bases from V and 7 bases from J, with 14 bases between. CDR3 sequence: CASSVAWGPQPQHF. The CDR3 nucleotides read TGTGCCAGCAGTGTCGCCTGGGGCCCGCAGCCCCAGCATTTT.

The chain is built from TRBV7-8 and TRBJ1-1; 7 bases line up with TRBD1. The CDR3 spans 12 residues. Germline lookup yields CDR1 SGHVS and CDR2 FQNEAQ. J gave up 6 bases and V 5 bases, and 3 bases lay outside the gene matches. CDR3 sequence: CASSQTGAEAFF. The CDR3 DNA follows: TGTGCCAGCAGCCAAACAGGGGCTGAAGCTTTCTTT.

The chain employs TRBV6-5 and TRBJ1-1, with a tentative D call TRBD1 (6 bases). V lost 6 bases to trimming and J lost 5 bases, with 16 bases between them. There are 14 residues in the CDR3. Germline V CDR1 and CDR2: MNHEY, SVGAGI. The CDR3 nucleotides read TGTGCCAGCAGGGATTACAGGGAGCGGACTGAAGCTTTCTTT. It codes for CASRDYRERTEAFF.

The gene calls are TRBV6-2 or TRBV6-3 and TRBJ2-1, with 7 bases that match TRBD2. Germline V lookup: CDR1 MNHEY, CDR2 SVGEGT. The CDR3 has 15 residues. The V segment lost 5 bases and the J segment 6 bases; nucleotides outside the gene matches: 10. CDR3 bases: TGTGCCAGCAGTCCGGGGGGTTCCCTCGCCAATGAGCAGTTCTTC. It codes for CASSPGGSLANEQFF.

The chain carries TRBV6-5 and TRBJ2-7, with D possibly matching TRBD1 (6 bases). Germline values: CDR1 MNHEY, CDR2 SVGAGI. The CDR3 extends over 15 amino acids. Deletions cut 2 bases from V and 2 bases from J, with 13 bases between. The CDR3 coding sequence is TGTGCCAGCAGTTACGGGACACCCCATGCCTACGAGCAGTACTTC. It yields the protein CASSYGTPHAYEQYF.

This chain joins TRBV10-3 and TRBJ2-7; D may be TRBD1 or TRBD2 (6 bases each). The germline CDR1 and CDR2 sequences are ENHRY and SYGVKD. The CDR3 loop spans 15 amino acids. Trimming left V 3 bases short and J 0 bases short, with 12 bases between. The CDR3 nucleotides read TGTGCCATCAGTGATGGGCGGGACAACTCCTACGAGCAGTACTTC. Amino acids: CAISDGRDNSYEQYF.

The V gene is TRBV28, the J gene TRBJ2-1; TRBD2 matches at 14 bases. The germline gives CDR1 MDHEN, CDR2 SYDVKM. The CDR3 is 16 amino acids. V was clipped by 10 bases and J by 10 bases; unmatched bases: 15. Here the CDR3 reads CAITAKGLAGVSEQFF. Written as DNA, the CDR3 is TGTGCCATAACGGCAAAGGGACTAGCGGGAGTGTCGGAGCAGTTCTTC.

The gene calls are TRBV9 and TRBJ1-4; no firm D call. The CDR3 length is 16 residues. Germline V lookup: CDR1 SGDLS, CDR2 YYNGEE. V was shortened by 4 bases and J by 6 bases, with 19 bases between the two germline ends. This CDR3 reads CASSTPSGTGDEKLFF. The CDR3 DNA follows: TGTGCCAGCAGCACCCCCTCCGGAACCGGCGATGAAAAACTGTTTTTT.

The rearrangement links TRBV29-1 to TRBJ2-1; 7 bases line up with TRBD2. This CDR3 is built from 15 residues. The trim removed 6 bases at V and 0 bases at J, leaving 8 bases unmatched. Per the germline V gene, CDR1 is SQVTM and CDR2 is ANQGSEA. The CDR3 region has the DNA TGCAGCGTCGGTAGCGGGTCCAGCTCCTACAATGAGCAGTTCTTC. As protein: CSVGSGSSSYNEQFF.

The chain joins TRBV28 to TRBJ1-2; possibly TRBD1 for D (5 bases). Deletions cut 7 bases from V and 4 bases from J, with 13 bases between. In germline, CDR1 is MDHEN, CDR2 SYDVKM. There are 13 residues in the CDR3. Here the CDR3 reads CASKVGLGYGYTF. The CDR3 nucleotides read TGTGCCAGCAAGGTGGGGCTCGGCTATGGCTACACCTTC.